One and the same sample provided the 25 T cell receptor beta chains below, sequenced in a study of post-analysis software for immune sequencing data. Study-wide results and limits: When patients were compared with controls, 5 or 6 TRBV segments were more frequent, TRBV5-6, TRBV5-1 and TRBV20-1 among them.

TCR beta cDNA libraries had unique molecular identifiers. Each CDR3 protein is one row after TCRdb ran MiXCR on the PCR reads. The data show approximately 440,000 distinct CDR3 sequences, around 40% seen once. The antigens of these receptors remain unknown. The sequencing sample was made of blood. The receptors come from a girl between 5 and 17 years old with multiple sclerosis.

This chain uses TRBV10-3 with TRBJ2-7, with TRBD1 matching over 9 bases. This CDR3 contains 13 residues. Germline V gene lookup returns CDR1 ENHRY and CDR2 SYGVKD. V lost 4 bases to trimming and J lost 7 bases; unmatched junction nucleotides: 5. DNA for the CDR3: TGTGCCATCAGTGGGGGACAGGGCCCTGAGCAGTACTTC. It specifies CAISGGQGPEQYF.

This chain links TRBV29-1 with TRBJ2-5, with TRBD2 identical over 8 bases. This CDR3 region has 14 residues. CDR1 SQVTM and CDR2 ANQGSEA come from the germline V gene. V lost 6 bases, J lost 2 bases, and 8 bases stayed unmatched. Here the CDR3 DNA reads TGCAGCGTCGCCGCTAGACTAGCGCAAGAGACCCAGTACTTC. It encodes CSVAARLAQETQYF.

This clonotype was seen a few times. The chain joins TRBV7-3 to TRBJ2-3; 11 bases line up with TRBD2. The CDR3 consists of 16 residues. Germline V CDR1 and CDR2: SGHTA, FQGTGA. V was clipped by 5 bases and J by 4 bases; unmatched bases: 8. DNA of the CDR3: TGTGCCAGCAGCCCGACCGTGGGACTAGCGGCAGATACGCAGTATTTT. This translates into CASSPTVGLAADTQYF.

V gene TRBV29-1 combines with J gene TRBJ2-4; the D gene is possibly TRBD2 (6 bases). This CDR3 is 13 amino acids long. In germline, CDR1 is SQVTM, CDR2 ANQGSEA. The V end was cut by 2 bases, the J end by 7 bases, with 12 bases between. CDR3: CSVENGTVNIQYF. As DNA, the CDR3 is TGCAGCGTTGAAAATGGGACTGTGAACATTCAGTACTTC. Using reference TRBV29-1 and TRBJ2-4 for the parts outside the CDR3, the full variable domain is SAVISQKPSRDICQRGTSLTIQCQVDSQVTMMFWYRQQPGQSLTLIATANQGSEATYESGFVIDKFPISRPNLTFSTLTVSNMSPEDSSIYLCSVENGTVNIQYFGAGTRLSVL.

The chain joins TRBV7-3 to TRBJ2-5; 8 bases agree with TRBD2. Germline V CDR1 and CDR2: SGHTA, FQGTGA. Trimming at V came to 6 bases and at J to 11 bases, leaving 14 bases not matched to a gene. The CDR3 sequence is 14 residues long. The CDR3 here is CASSTSGHYNEQYF. The DNA for the CDR3 is TGTGCCAGCAGTACTAGCGGCCACTACAATGAGCAGTACTTC.

This clonotype was observed a single time. J is TRBJ1-2 and V is TRBV21-1; the D call in the table, TRBD1, was not verified against the DNA. TRBV21-1 is marked as a pseudogene. CDR3 length: 12 amino acids. The CDR3 bases are TGTGCCAGCAGCAATCCAGGGAATGGCTACACCTTC. Its protein is CASSNPGNGYTF.

Points on this clonotype: The junction shows a germline mismatch at one end, possibly a read error. V usage is TRBV20-1 and J usage is TRBJ2-1; 8 nucleotides match TRBD2. The CDR3 is made up of 16 amino acids. Germline lookup yields CDR1 DFQATT and CDR2 SNEGSKA (reference sequence). CDR3 DNA: TGCAGTGCTGGAGACCCAAGGACTAGCTCGATTAATGAGCAGTTCTTC. Translated: CSAGDPRTSSINEQFF.

The V gene is TRBV9, the J gene TRBJ2-5; 10 positions match TRBD2. CDR3 length equals 15 residues. The V segment lost 2 bases and the J segment 11 bases; nucleotides outside the gene matches: 12. CDR1 is SGDLS and CDR2 is YYNGEE in the germline V gene. The CDR3 nucleotides are TGTGCCAGCAGCGTCCAAGCGGGAGGGGGCGGAAAGCAGTACTTC. Translated, it gives CASSVQAGGGGKQYF.

This rearrangement joins TRBV13 to TRBJ2-7; D remains ambiguous. The germline gives CDR1 PRHDT, CDR2 FYEKMQ (reference sequence). The CDR3 covers 16 residues. With 0 bases removed from V and 0 bases from J, the gap between germline ends came to 12 bases. This CDR3 is CASSLGYRLDSYEQYF. The DNA of the CDR3 is TGTGCCAGCAGCTTAGGCTATAGGTTAGACTCCTACGAGCAGTACTTC.

This clonotype has a count of ten or more. V gene TRBV5-1 combines with J gene TRBJ1-2; 7 nucleotides line up with TRBD1. This CDR3 spans 16 amino acids. Germline V gene lookup returns CDR1 SGHRS and CDR2 YFSETQ. The J segment lost 8 bases and the V segment lost 0 bases, leaving 13 bases of the junction unmatched. The chain's CDR3 is CASSLDGQAGVEGYTF. The CDR3 DNA sequence: TGCGCCAGCAGCTTGGATGGACAGGCCGGGGTGGAGGGCTACACCTTC.

The rearrangement joins TRBV28 to TRBJ2-4, with 7 bases aligning to TRBD1. V lost 3 bases to trimming and J lost 0 bases; unmatched junction nucleotides: 2. The CDR3 length is 15 residues. Per germline, CDR1 MDHEN and CDR2 SYDVKM. This chain's CDR3 is CASSLGQPAKNIQYF. DNA for the CDR3: TGTGCCAGCAGTTTGGGACAGCCAGCCAAAAACATTCAGTACTTC.

The rearrangement links TRBV2 to TRBJ2-4, with 8 positions matching TRBD1. The better agreement between TRBJ2-5 and the DNA end casts doubt on the J call. The CDR3 runs 13 residues. From germline, CDR1 is SNHLY and CDR2 FYNNEI. The CDR3 here is CAIIRQGKETQYF. The CDR3 nucleotides read TGTGCCATAATCCGACAGGGGAAGGAGACCCAGTACTTC.

The rearrangement links TRBV28 to TRBJ2-7, with 8 positions matching TRBD1. CDR3 length: 14 amino acids. The trim removed 7 bases at V and 2 bases at J, leaving 7 bases unmatched. In germline, CDR1 is MDHEN, CDR2 SYDVKM. The CDR3 sequence is CASKVTGGTYEQYF. CDR3 bases: TGTGCCAGCAAGGTTACAGGGGGAACCTACGAGCAGTACTTC.

This chain connects TRBV6-5 to TRBJ2-1, with a tentative D call TRBD2 (5 bases). V lost 2 bases and J lost 8, with 13 bases in between. The CDR3 is made up of 14 amino acids. Germline assignment: CDR1 MNHEY and CDR2 SVGAGI. The CDR3 DNA reads TGTGCCAGCAGTTACGAGGGTCTCGGGGATGAGCAGTTCTTC. It translates to CASSYEGLGDEQFF.

The sample holds many counts of this clonotype. At one boundary the junction diverges from the germline segment, which might be a read error. The CDR3 sequence: CASSLGRGNTEAFF. CDR3 DNA sequence: TGTGCCAGCAGCCTAGGACGGGGGAACACTGAAGCTTTCTTT. The chain links TRBV5-1 to TRBJ1-1, with D unclear. Germline V gene data show CDR1 as SGHRS and CDR2 as YFSETQ. The CDR3 runs 14 residues.

This chain links TRBV5-1 with TRBJ2-3; the D gene is possibly TRBD2 (7 bases). The CDR3 runs 15 residues. V dropped 5 bases and J dropped 2 bases, with 15 bases sitting between them. CDR1 is SGHRS and CDR2 is YFSETQ in the germline V gene. The CDR3 region is CASRRGAQPTDTQYF. CDR3 DNA: TGCGCCAGCAGACGGGGGGCGCAGCCCACAGATACGCAGTATTTT.

V usage is TRBV7-2 and J usage is TRBJ2-7; D remains ambiguous. Looked up from germline, CDR1 is SGHTA and CDR2 is FQGNSA. Trimming pared 6 bases from V and 4 bases from J, leaving 13 bases between. This CDR3 comprises 13 residues. The CDR3 nucleotides read TGTGCCAGCAGTCTTGAGACTTTTTACGAGCAGTACTTC. The encoded protein is CASSLETFYEQYF.

This clonotype was detected a few times. The chain combines TRBV28 with TRBJ2-1, with 10 bases that match TRBD1. V lost 3 bases to trimming and J lost 9 bases; unmatched junction nucleotides: 8. Germline CDR1 is MDHEN and CDR2 is SYDVKM. CDR3 length equals 15 residues. The DNA for the CDR3 is TGTGCCAGCAGTTTGGGGGACAGGGGACGGGGTGAGCAGTTCTTC. Protein sequence: CASSLGDRGRGEQFF.

The chain uses TRBV20-1 and TRBJ1-4; TRBD1 is a possible D gene (6 bases). The CDR3 totals 16 residues. V was clipped by 6 bases and J by 0 bases, with 17 bases between them. Germline values: CDR1 DFQATT, CDR2 SNEGSKA (reference sequence). CDR3 loop: CSALQGTLSTNEKLFF. The DNA for the CDR3 is TGCAGTGCCCTACAGGGCACCTTGTCAACTAATGAAAAACTGTTTTTT.

This clonotype has only a few counts. This rearrangement joins TRBV7-9 to TRBJ2-4; 7 nucleotides line up with TRBD1. With V trimmed by 3 bases and J by 1 base, 0 bases remained unmatched. In germline, CDR1 is SEHNR, CDR2 FQNEAQ (reference sequence). The CDR3 is 14 amino acids. The CDR3 here is CASSLTGAKNIQYF. The CDR3 DNA sequence: TGTGCCAGCAGCTTGACAGGGGCCAAAAACATTCAGTACTTC.

The chain has TRBV5-1 and TRBJ2-1, with 10 positions matching TRBD2. The V gene end was trimmed by 3 bases and the J gene end by 7 bases; junction bases not matched to a gene: 7. The CDR3 has 15 amino acids. Looked up from germline, CDR1 is SGHRS and CDR2 is YFSETQ. Written as DNA, the CDR3 is TGCGCCAGCAGCTCCTCTAGCGGGAGCACAAATGAGCAGTTCTTC. Its protein is CASSSSSGSTNEQFF.

This clonotype showed up just a few times. The chain recombines TRBV5-1 with TRBJ2-7; the D gene is possibly TRBD2 (5 bases). Germline V gene sequence: CDR1 SGHRS, CDR2 YFSETQ. This CDR3 has 14 residues. V shed 0 bases and J shed 2 bases, with 9 bases lying between them. This CDR3 is CASSLGGDTYEQYF. Here the CDR3 DNA reads TGCGCCAGCAGCTTGGGGGGAGACACCTACGAGCAGTACTTC.

This clonotype appeared a few times. The chain uses TRBV20-1 and TRBJ2-3, with no clear D. The CDR3 runs to 12 residues. The V and J ends lost 7 bases and 3 bases respectively, with 11 bases between them. Germline CDR1 and CDR2: DFQATT and SNEGSKA (reference sequence). The CDR3 spells CSEASRTDTQYF. For the CDR3, the DNA is TGCAGTGAGGCTAGTCGGACAGATACGCAGTATTTT.

CDR3 protein: CSARVTSRETQYF. The CDR3 coding sequence is TGCAGTGCTAGAGTCACTAGCAGAGAGACCCAGTACTTC. V usage is TRBV20-1 and J usage is TRBJ2-5, with D perhaps matching TRBD2 (6 bases). Trimming removed 1 base from V and 4 bases from J, with 10 bases in between. The CDR3 is made up of 13 amino acids. Germline V gives CDR1 DFQATT, CDR2 SNEGSKA (reference sequence).

The rearrangement uses TRBV7-3 and TRBJ2-5; possible D gene TRBD1, 5 bases. There are 15 residues in the CDR3. Germline V CDR1 and CDR2: SGHTA, FQGTGA. Trimming stripped 4 bases from V and 2 bases from J, with 14 bases between. The CDR3 protein is CASSSQSGLQETQYF. CDR3 sequence (DNA): TGTGCCAGCAGCTCCCAGTCAGGGTTACAAGAGACCCAGTACTTC.